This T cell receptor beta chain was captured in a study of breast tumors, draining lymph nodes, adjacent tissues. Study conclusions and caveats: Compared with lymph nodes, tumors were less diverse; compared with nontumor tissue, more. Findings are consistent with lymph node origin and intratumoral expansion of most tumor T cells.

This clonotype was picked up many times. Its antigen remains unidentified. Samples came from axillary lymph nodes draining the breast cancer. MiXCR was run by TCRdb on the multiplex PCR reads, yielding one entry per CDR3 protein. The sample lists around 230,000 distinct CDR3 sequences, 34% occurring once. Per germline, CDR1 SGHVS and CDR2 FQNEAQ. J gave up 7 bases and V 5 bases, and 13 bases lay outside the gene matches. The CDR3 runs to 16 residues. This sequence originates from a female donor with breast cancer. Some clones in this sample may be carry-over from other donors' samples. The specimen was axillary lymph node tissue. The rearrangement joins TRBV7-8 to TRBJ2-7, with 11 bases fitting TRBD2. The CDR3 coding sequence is TGTGCCAGCAGCATCGTAGCGGGAGGGCCGTCTGGTGAGCAGTACTTC. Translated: CASSIVAGGPSGEQYF.